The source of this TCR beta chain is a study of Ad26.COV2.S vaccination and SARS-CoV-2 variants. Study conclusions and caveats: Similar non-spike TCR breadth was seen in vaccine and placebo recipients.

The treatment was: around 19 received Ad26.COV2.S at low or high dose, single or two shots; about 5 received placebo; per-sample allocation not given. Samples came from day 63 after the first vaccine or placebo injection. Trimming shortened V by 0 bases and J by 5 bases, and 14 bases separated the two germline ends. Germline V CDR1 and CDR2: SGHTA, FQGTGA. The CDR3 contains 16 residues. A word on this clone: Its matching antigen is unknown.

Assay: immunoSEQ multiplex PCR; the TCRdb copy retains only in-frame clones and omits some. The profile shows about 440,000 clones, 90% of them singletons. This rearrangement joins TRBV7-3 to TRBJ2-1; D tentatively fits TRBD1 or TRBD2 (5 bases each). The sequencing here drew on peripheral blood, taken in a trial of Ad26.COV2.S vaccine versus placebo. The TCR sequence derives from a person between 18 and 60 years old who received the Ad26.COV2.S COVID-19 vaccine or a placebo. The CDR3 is CASSLTPWGRDNEQFF. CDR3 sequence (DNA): TGTGCCAGCAGCTTAACCCCTTGGGGGAGAGACAATGAGCAGTTCTTC.